This T cell receptor (beta chain) was retrieved from a study of blood T cells in healthy people across ages. Points from the study as a whole: Per-million-T-cell TCR beta diversity fell roughly linearly with age. Researchers judged that diversity estimates from one million T cells fell short of true values.

They isolated at least 6 million PBMCs from each sample. Trimming stripped 0 bases from V and 5 bases from J, with 16 bases between. CDR3 length equals 15 residues. Germline lookup yields CDR1 SQVTM and CDR2 ANQGSEA. About this clonotype itself: The antigen remains undetermined.

Through a sample-barcoded 5' primer and a J-beta primer mix, a second PCR was run for roughly 7 to 12 cycles. Researchers report that a template-switch adaptor with 12 random nucleotides tagged each cDNA molecule. TCRdb recomputed calls from the 5' RACE reads with MiXCR, one row per CDR3 protein. This table holds 1.5 million to 2 million distinct CDR3 sequences, roughly a third found once. The sample consisted of blood. The TCR comes from a woman in her 30s in good health. The rearrangement uses TRBV29-1 and TRBJ2-5, with a possible D match to TRBD1 (7 bases). In nucleotides, the CDR3 is TGCAGCGTTGAAGATCGGAGGGGGCTTAGGGAGACCCAGTACTTC. Translating it yields CSVEDRRGLRETQYF.